The source of this T cell receptor (beta chain) is a study of blood T cells in healthy people across ages. A minimum of 5 micrograms of total RNA was extracted per sample. The CDR3 consists of 13 residues. CDR1 is SQVTM, CDR2 ANQGSEA, per germline. With 6 bases removed from V and 2 bases from J, the gap between germline ends came to 13 bases. Combining a sample-barcoded 5' primer with a J-beta primer mix, a second PCR ran for about 7 to 12 cycles. TCRdb processed the 5' RACE reads anew with MiXCR; each CDR3 protein has one entry. Here the sample spans 800,000 to 1,300,000 distinct CDR3 sequences, approximately 25% being singletons. Separately, the same data were catalogued under a study of T cells of mothers and their children. Per that study: Study donors consisted of a few healthy Caucasian mothers and their six children.

This receptor was identified in a girl aged 2-10 years in good health. The material sequenced was blood. V gene TRBV29-1 combines with J gene TRBJ1-1; D uncertain. Here the CDR3 DNA reads TGCAGCGTACTTTGGCAGCTAAACACTGAAGCTTTCTTT. This encodes CSVLWQLNTEAFF.